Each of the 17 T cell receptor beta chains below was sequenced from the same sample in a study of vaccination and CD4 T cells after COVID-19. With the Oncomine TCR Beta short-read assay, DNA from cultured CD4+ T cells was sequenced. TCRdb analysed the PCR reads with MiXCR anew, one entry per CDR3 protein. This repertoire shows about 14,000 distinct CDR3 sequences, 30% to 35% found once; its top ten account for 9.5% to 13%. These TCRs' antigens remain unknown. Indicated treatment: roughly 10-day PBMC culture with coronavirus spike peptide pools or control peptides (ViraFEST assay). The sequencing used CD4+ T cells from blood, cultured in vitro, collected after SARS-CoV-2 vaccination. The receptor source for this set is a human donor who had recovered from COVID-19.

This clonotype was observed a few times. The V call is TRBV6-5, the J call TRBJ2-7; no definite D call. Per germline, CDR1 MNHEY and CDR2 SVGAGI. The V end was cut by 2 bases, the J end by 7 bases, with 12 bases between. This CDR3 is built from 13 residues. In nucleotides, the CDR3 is TGTGCCAGCAGTTACGAACCTTCTGAGGAGCAGTACTTC. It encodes CASSYEPSEEQYF.

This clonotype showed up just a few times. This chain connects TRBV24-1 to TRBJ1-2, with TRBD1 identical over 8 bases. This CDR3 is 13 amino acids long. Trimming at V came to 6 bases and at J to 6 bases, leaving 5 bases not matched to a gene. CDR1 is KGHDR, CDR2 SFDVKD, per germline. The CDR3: CATSPRGLDGYTF. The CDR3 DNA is TGTGCCACCAGTCCCAGGGGGCTAGATGGCTACACCTTC.

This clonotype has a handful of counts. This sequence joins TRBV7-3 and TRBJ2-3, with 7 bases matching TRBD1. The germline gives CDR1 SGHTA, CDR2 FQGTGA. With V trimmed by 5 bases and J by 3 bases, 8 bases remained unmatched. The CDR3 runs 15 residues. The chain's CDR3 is CASSLKGAYTDTQYF. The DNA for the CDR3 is TGTGCCAGCAGCCTAAAGGGGGCCTATACAGATACGCAGTATTTT.

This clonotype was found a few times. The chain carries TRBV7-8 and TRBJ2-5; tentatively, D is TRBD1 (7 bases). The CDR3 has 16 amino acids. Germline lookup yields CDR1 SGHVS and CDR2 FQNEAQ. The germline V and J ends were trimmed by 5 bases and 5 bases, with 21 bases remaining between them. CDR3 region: CASSPGTARAGETQYF. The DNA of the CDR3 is TGTGCCAGCAGCCCCGGGACAGCACGGGCGGGGGAGACCCAGTACTTC.

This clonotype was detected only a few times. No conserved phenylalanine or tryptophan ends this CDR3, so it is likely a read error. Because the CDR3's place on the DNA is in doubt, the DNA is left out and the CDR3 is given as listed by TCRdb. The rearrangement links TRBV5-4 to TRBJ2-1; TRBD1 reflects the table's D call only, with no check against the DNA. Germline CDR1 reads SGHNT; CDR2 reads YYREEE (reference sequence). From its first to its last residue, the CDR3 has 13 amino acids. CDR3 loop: CASSLGKDSILVV.

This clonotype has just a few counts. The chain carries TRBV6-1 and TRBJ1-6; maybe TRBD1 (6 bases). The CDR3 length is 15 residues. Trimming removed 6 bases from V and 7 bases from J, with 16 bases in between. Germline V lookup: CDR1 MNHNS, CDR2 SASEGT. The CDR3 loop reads CASRDIGGLNSPLHF. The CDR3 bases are TGTGCCAGCAGAGACATTGGGGGGCTGAATTCACCCCTCCACTTT.

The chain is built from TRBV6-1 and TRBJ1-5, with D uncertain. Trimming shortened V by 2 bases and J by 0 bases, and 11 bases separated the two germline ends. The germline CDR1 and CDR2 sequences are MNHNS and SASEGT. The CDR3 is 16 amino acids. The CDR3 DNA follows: TGTGCCAGCAGTGAATTGAGGCAGAATAGCAATCAGCCCCAGCATTTT. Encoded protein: CASSELRQNSNQPQHF.

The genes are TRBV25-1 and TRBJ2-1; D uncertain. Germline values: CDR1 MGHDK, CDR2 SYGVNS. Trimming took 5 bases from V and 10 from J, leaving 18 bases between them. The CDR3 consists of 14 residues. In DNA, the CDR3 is TGTGCCAGCAGTTCCGAGCCCGGTGGAGTCGAGCAGTTCTTC. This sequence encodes CASSSEPGGVEQFF.

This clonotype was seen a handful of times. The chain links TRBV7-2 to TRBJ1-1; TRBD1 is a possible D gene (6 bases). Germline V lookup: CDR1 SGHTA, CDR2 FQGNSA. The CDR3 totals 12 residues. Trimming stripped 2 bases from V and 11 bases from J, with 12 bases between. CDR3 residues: CASSLSGTRAFF. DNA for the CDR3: TGTGCCAGCAGCTTATCCGGGACAAGGGCTTTCTTT. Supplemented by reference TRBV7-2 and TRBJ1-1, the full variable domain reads GAGVSQSPSNKVTEKGKDVELRCDPISGHTALYWYRQSLGQGLEFLIYFQGNSAPDKSGLPSDRFSAERTGGSVSTLTIQRTQQEDSAVYLCASSLSGTRAFFGQGTRLTVV.

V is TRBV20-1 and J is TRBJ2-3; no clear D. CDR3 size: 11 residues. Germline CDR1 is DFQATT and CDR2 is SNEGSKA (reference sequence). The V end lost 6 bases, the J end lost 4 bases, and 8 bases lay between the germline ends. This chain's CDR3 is CSATGADTQYF. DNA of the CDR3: TGCAGTGCAACTGGGGCAGATACGCAGTATTTT.

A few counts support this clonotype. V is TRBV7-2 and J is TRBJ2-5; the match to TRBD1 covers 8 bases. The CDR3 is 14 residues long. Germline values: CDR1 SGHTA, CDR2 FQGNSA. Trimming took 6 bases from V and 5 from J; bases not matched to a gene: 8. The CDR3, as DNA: TGTGCCAGCAGTCAGGGGGCATTAGGGGAGACCCAGTACTTC. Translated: CASSQGALGETQYF.

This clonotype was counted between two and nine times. The CDR3 loop is CASSLDGRVGYNEQFF. The CDR3 nucleotides read TGTGCCAGCAGCTTAGATGGCAGGGTAGGGTACAATGAGCAGTTCTTC. V usage is TRBV7-2 and J usage is TRBJ2-1, with D perhaps matching TRBD1 (5 bases). V lost 1 base and J lost 4, with 14 bases in between. The CDR3 extends over 16 amino acids. Germline CDR1 and CDR2: SGHTA and FQGNSA.

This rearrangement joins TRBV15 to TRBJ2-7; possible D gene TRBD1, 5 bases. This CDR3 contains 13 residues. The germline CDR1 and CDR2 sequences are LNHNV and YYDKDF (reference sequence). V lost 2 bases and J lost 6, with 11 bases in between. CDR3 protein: CATSRWGQSEQYF. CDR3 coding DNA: TGTGCCACCAGCAGATGGGGCCAGAGCGAGCAGTACTTC.

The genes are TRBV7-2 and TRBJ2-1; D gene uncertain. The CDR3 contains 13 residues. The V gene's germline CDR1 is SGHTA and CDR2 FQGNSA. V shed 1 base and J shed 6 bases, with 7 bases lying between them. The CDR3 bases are TGTGCCAGCAGCTTAGGCCCACTCAATGAGCAGTTCTTC. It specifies CASSLGPLNEQFF.

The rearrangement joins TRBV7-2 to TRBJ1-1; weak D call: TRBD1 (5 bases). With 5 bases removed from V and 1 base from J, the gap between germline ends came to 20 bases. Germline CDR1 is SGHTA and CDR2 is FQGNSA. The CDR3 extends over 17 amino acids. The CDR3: CASSLDRPNRRNTEAFF. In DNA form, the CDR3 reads TGTGCCAGCAGCCTTGACAGACCAAACCGGAGGAACACTGAAGCTTTCTTT. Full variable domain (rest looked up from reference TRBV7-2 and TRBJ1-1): GAGVSQSPSNKVTEKGKDVELRCDPISGHTALYWYRQSLGQGLEFLIYFQGNSAPDKSGLPSDRFSAERTGGSVSTLTIQRTQQEDSAVYLCASSLDRPNRRNTEAFFGQGTRLTVV.

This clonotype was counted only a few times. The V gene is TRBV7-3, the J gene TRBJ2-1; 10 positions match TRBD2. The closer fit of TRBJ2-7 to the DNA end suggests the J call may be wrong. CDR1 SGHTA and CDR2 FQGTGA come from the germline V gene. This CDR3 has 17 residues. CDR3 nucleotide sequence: TGTGCCAGCAGCCTTATAGCGGTAGCGGGAGGAAAGTACGAGCAGTACTTC. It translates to CASSLIAVAGGKYEQYF.

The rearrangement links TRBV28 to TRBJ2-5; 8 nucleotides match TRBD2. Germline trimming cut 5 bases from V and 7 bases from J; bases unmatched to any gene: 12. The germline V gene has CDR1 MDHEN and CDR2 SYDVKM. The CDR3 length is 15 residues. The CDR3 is CASSLLGLAIRTQYF. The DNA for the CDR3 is TGTGCCAGCAGTCTATTAGGACTAGCTATAAGGACCCAGTACTTC.